The clone carrying this TCR beta chain was seen a few times. Antigen specificity is unknown. This record belongs to a study of CD8 T cells in ankylosing spondylitis. Points from the study as a whole: Ankylosing spondylitis blood seemed to carry a telltale TCR beta motif made of under ten highly homologous variants. Before this, some motif variants had been reported in reactive arthritis synovial fluid and blood. Reported data indicate significant enrichment of disease-linked clones within matched ankylosing spondylitis synovial fluid.

Using quantitative 5'-RACE with molecular barcodes, the authors made TCR beta libraries. TCRdb analysed the 5' RACE reads with MiXCR anew, one entry per CDR3 protein. The data hold a few hundred thousand distinct CDR3 sequences, with 6.5% to 10% observed a single time. The CDR3 covers 14 residues. Trimming took 3 bases from V and 0 from J, leaving 9 bases between them. The clonotype comes from a male donor with ankylosing spondylitis. The gene calls are TRBV12-3 or TRBV12-4 and TRBJ2-7; D may be TRBD2 (6 bases). Sequenced sample: blood, either unsorted or a sorted T cell fraction (not recorded which). Here the CDR3 DNA reads TGTGCCAGCAGTTTGGACTACGTCTCCTACGAGCAGTACTTC. Protein product: CASSLDYVSYEQYF.